These T cell receptor beta chains were read from a single sample in a study of cytomegalovirus exposure and HLA in healthy donors. Assay: immunoSEQ multiplex PCR; the TCRdb copy retains only in-frame clones and omits some. The sample has 140,000 to 150,000 clones; over 60% are singletons. Sequenced sample: PBMCs. The receptors come from a man aged 35-49 years in good health and CMV-seropositive. Both conserved end residues are part of each CDR3. Fields, in order: J gene, V gene, clone size, D gene, CDR3 protein, CDR3 DNA. A D gene is named only where the DNA matches it firmly. Part of the rows lack a size; the others show once, few, many or a class for expanded clones.

TRBJ2-3	TRBV18	.	.	CASSPQGTDTQYF	TGTGCCAGCTCACCACAGGGGACAGATACGCAGTATTTT
TRBJ1-1	TRBV5-1	.	.	CASSGGGLNTEAFF	TGCGCCAGCAGCGGGGGGGGGTTGAACACTGAAGCTTTCTTT
TRBJ2-4	TRBV6-4	.	TRBD1	CASSDYSSLTGAGDIQYF	TGTGCCAGCAGTGACTACTCGTCCCTCACAGGGGCTGGGGACATTCAGTACTTC
TRBJ1-6	TRBV14	.	.	CASSRNQGTNYNSPLHF	TGTGCCAGCAGCCGGAATCAGGGGACCAACTATAATTCACCCCTCCACTTT
TRBJ2-1	TRBV5-4	.	.	CASRLSGSSYNEQFF	TGTGCCAGCAGGCTTAGCGGAAGCTCCTACAATGAGCAGTTCTTC
TRBJ2-7	TRBV19	few	.	CASSIGGGVTYEQYF	TGTGCCAGTAGTATAGGTGGAGGCGTAACTTACGAGCAGTACTTC
TRBJ2-3	TRBV30	once	.	CAWSRDFQGTDTQYF	TGTGCCTGGAGTAGGGACTTCCAGGGCACAGATACGCAGTATTTT
TRBJ2-4	TRBV5-1	.	TRBD1	CASSYTTGAVEDIQYF	TGCGCCAGCAGCTACACGACAGGGGCCGTGGAGGACATTCAGTACTTC
TRBJ2-7	TRBV19	.	TRBD2	CASSIAPSGRLYEQYF	TGTGCCAGTAGTATAGCCCCCAGCGGGAGGCTCTACGAGCAGTACTTC
TRBJ2-5	TRBV5-1	.	.	CASRRDQETQYF	TGCGCCAGCAGGCGGGACCAAGAGACCCAGTACTTC
TRBJ2-7	TRBV9	.	TRBD2	CASSVLAGGYEQYF	TGTGCCAGCAGCGTTTTGGCGGGAGGGTACGAGCAGTACTTC
TRBJ2-5	TRBV14	.	TRBD2	CASSQDGDRGGKTQYF	TGTGCCAGCAGCCAAGATGGGGATCGGGGGGGAAAGACCCAGTACTTC
TRBJ1-4	TRBV9	.	.	CASSVGGGEAQLFF	TGTGCCAGCAGCGTAGGAGGAGGGGAAGCACAACTGTTTTTT
TRBJ1-1	TRBV7-3	once	.	CASSQGKNTEAFF	TGTGCCAGCAGCCAGGGGAAGAACACTGAAGCTTTCTTT
TRBJ2-5	TRBV5-1	.	TRBD1	CASSSGQGRETQYF	TGCGCCAGCAGCTCGGGACAGGGGCGAGAGACCCAGTACTTC
TRBJ1-4	TRBV10-3	.	TRBD1	CATTGTGGEKLFF	TGTGCCACCACCGGGACAGGGGGCGAAAAACTGTTTTTT
TRBJ1-5	TRBV6-1	.	.	CASRLGEARAQHF	TGTGCCAGCAGGTTGGGCGAGGCGAGGGCCCAGCATTTT
TRBJ2-7	TRBV12-5	.	TRBD1	CASGGRDRGNEQYF	TGTGCTAGTGGTGGCCGAGACAGGGGGAATGAGCAGTACTTC
TRBJ2-7	TRBV7-9	.	TRBD2	CASSLELAGAEQYF	TGTGCCAGCAGCCTCGAACTAGCGGGAGCCGAGCAGTACTTC
TRBJ2-7	TRBV4-1	.	.	CASSQEVGSLYF	TGCGCCAGCAGCCAAGAGGTGGGCAGTTTGTACTTC
TRBJ1-2	TRBV19	.	TRBD1	CASSIQGEYGYTF	TGTGCCAGTAGTATACAGGGGGAGTATGGCTACACCTTC
TRBJ2-6	TRBV27	.	TRBD1	CASGPGTGKAGANVLTF	TGTGCCAGCGGCCCCGGGACAGGGAAGGCTGGGGCCAACGTCCTGACTTTC
TRBJ2-1	TRBV27	.	.	CASSSSPSSYNEQFF	TGTGCCAGCAGTTCGAGTCCTTCCTCCTACAATGAGCAGTTCTTC
TRBJ2-2	TRBV4-2	once	.	CASSRGTTNTGELFF	TGTGCCAGCAGCCGTGGGACAACGAACACCGGGGAGCTGTTTTTT
TRBJ1-2	TRBV6-6	.	.	CASSYPQGYNGYTF	TGTGCCAGCAGTTACCCACAGGGATATAATGGCTACACCTTC
TRBJ1-4	TRBV20-1	.	.	CSATGYEKLFF	TGCAGTGCTACAGGGTATGAAAAACTGTTTTTT
TRBJ2-7	TRBV14	.	.	CASSQVGSGFYEQYF	TGTGCCAGCAGCCAAGTAGGGAGCGGGTTCTACGAGCAGTACTTC
TRBJ1-5	TRBV6-1	.	TRBD1	CASKPGTGNNQPQHF	TGTGCCAGCAAGCCAGGGACAGGGAACAATCAGCCCCAGCATTTT